This record concerns one T cell receptor (beta chain) sequence. These data originate in a study of glioma-infiltrating T cells after dendritic cell vaccination. Looking at the study overall: Samples are from glioblastoma patients in Phase I and II dendritic cell vaccine trials.

Germline lookup yields CDR1 SGHRS and CDR2 YFSETQ. V lost 2 bases to trimming and J lost 2 bases; unmatched junction nucleotides: 13. The CDR3 spans 18 residues. Libraries were prepared by immunoSEQ multiplex PCR; TCRdb keeps only in-frame clonotypes and omits some of them. The data contain approximately 82,000 clones, approximately 90% of them seen just once; the ten biggest clones take up roughly 3.2%. The sequence came from a human donor with glioblastoma. Sequenced material: blood, taken before dendritic cell vaccination. The chain recombines TRBV5-1 with TRBJ1-2; 9 bases are shared with TRBD1. The CDR3 loop reads CASSFPAAGTGINYGYTF. The CDR3 region has the DNA TGCGCCAGCAGCTTTCCCGCAGCGGGGACAGGGATAAACTATGGCTACACCTTC.